These 8 T cell receptor beta chains were all obtained from the same sample, sequenced in a study of blood T cell repertoires in COVID-19. Repertoires were generated with immunoSEQ multiplex PCR, while TCRdb's copy carries only in-frame clones and drops some. The repertoire holds over 120,000 clones, with more than 75% as singletons. The specimen was peripheral blood. The receptors here all came from a human donor with acute or convalescent COVID-19. The donor label of this sample is uncertain.

This clone showed up just a few times. V gene TRBV30 combines with J gene TRBJ1-5, with no clear D. The length of the CDR3 is 15 residues. V lost 2 bases to trimming and J lost 2 bases, with 13 bases between them. Germline V CDR1 and CDR2: GTSNPN, SVGIG (reference sequence). The CDR3 region has the DNA TGTGCCTGGAGTAGAGGGAGTGGCGGCAATCAGCCCCAGCATTTT. This codes for CAWSRGSGGNQPQHF.

The chain recombines TRBV19 with TRBJ1-6, with D possibly TRBD1 on 6 matching bases. This CDR3 region has 13 residues. The V gene lost 10 bases and the J gene lost 11 bases, with 18 bases spanning the gap. Germline CDR1 reads LNHDA; CDR2 reads SQIVND (reference sequence). CDR3 DNA: TGTGCCACCACCAGGGGTTTGGAGGCACCCCTCCACTTT. Its translation is CATTRGLEAPLHF.

The chain is built from TRBV7-2 and TRBJ1-1; D not certain. Germline loops: CDR1 SGHTA, CDR2 FQGNSA. V lost 0 bases to trimming and J lost 1 base, with 9 bases between them. The CDR3 length is 15 residues. CDR3 region: CASSLASTGNTEAFF. DNA for the CDR3: TGTGCCAGCAGCTTAGCGTCGACGGGGAACACTGAAGCTTTCTTT. Drawing the rest from reference TRBV7-2 and TRBJ1-1, the complete variable domain is GAGVSQSPSNKVTEKGKDVELRCDPISGHTALYWYRQSLGQGLEFLIYFQGNSAPDKSGLPSDRFSAERTGGSVSTLTIQRTQQEDSAVYLCASSLASTGNTEAFFGQGTRLTVV.

Written as DNA, the CDR3 is TGTGCCACCAGTGATTTCCGGGCAGGGACTTACAATGAGCAGTTCTTC. Its translation: CATSDFRAGTYNEQFF. The V call is TRBV24-1, the J call TRBJ2-1; a possible D gene is TRBD2 (6 bases). Trimming stripped 1 base from V and 4 bases from J, with 13 bases between. Germline CDR1 is KGHDR and CDR2 is SFDVKD. CDR3 length: 16 amino acids.

The chain couples TRBV4-2 to TRBJ2-2; the D gene is possibly TRBD2 (6 bases). Germline CDR1 is LGHNA and CDR2 is YNFKEQ. The V and J ends lost 4 bases and 6 bases respectively, with 15 bases between them. CDR3 length equals 15 residues. Here the CDR3 DNA reads TGTGCCAGCAGCCCCCGTAAGGAGGGGTCCGGGGAGCTGTTTTTT. Amino acid sequence: CASSPRKEGSGELFF.

The V and J genes are TRBV7-2 and TRBJ2-1, with 12 bases fitting TRBD2. This CDR3 is 17 amino acids long. The germline gives CDR1 SGHTA, CDR2 FQGNSA. V lost 5 bases and J lost 7; bases outside the gene matches: 12. CDR3 amino acids: CASSPSSGGAPGNEQFF. The CDR3, as DNA: TGTGCCAGCAGCCCCTCTAGCGGGGGGGCGCCGGGGAATGAGCAGTTCTTC.

This clone was counted many times. The V gene is TRBV4-3, the J gene TRBJ1-1, with a possible D match to TRBD1 (5 bases). CDR3 length: 16 residues. CDR1 and CDR2 from the germline V gene are LGHNA and YSLEER. V was pared by 0 bases and J by 0 bases, with 11 bases between. In DNA form, the CDR3 reads TGCGCCAGCAGCCAAGAATGGGACTTGATGAACACTGAAGCTTTCTTT. Its translation is CASSQEWDLMNTEAFF.

The chain links TRBV6-4 to TRBJ1-1; D possibly corresponds to TRBD1 (6 bases). Trimming left V 6 bases short and J 1 base short, with 9 bases between. This CDR3 spans 13 amino acids. From germline, CDR1 is MRHNA and CDR2 SNTAGT. The CDR3 region has the DNA TGTGCCAGCAGCCTGGACAGGAACACTGAAGCTTTCTTT. It yields the protein CASSLDRNTEAFF.